The 27 T cell receptor beta chains presented below share a single source sample, sequenced in a study of blood T cells in healthy people across ages. Primed by a sample-barcoded 5' primer and a J-beta primer mix, a second PCR proceeded for 7 to 11 cycles. TCRdb fed the 5' RACE reads into MiXCR, producing one record per CDR3 protein. The sample contains fewer than 1.5 million distinct CDR3 sequences, around 39% of which appear only once. Material for sequencing was blood. These receptors all stem from a woman aged 18-29 years in good health.

In its sample, this clonotype was seen a few times. The J gene is TRBJ2-3, the V gene TRBV6-5; 7 positions agree with TRBD2. Germline CDR1 is MNHEY and CDR2 is SVGAGI. With 6 bases clipped from V and 4 bases from J, the junction kept 7 bases outside the gene matches. The CDR3 has 14 residues. For the CDR3, the DNA is TGTGCCAGCAGCCACCTAGCGGAAGCAGATACGCAGTATTTT. Amino acid sequence: CASSHLAEADTQYF.

The chain combines TRBV27 with TRBJ2-7, with 8 nucleotides matching TRBD1. This CDR3 has 14 residues. J gave up 2 bases and V 5 bases, and 5 bases lay outside the gene matches. Germline CDR1 is MNHEY and CDR2 is SMNVEV (reference sequence). Here the CDR3 reads CASSRQGSTYEQYF. In DNA, the CDR3 is TGTGCCAGCAGTCGACAGGGGTCCACCTACGAGCAGTACTTC.

The genes are TRBV11-2 and TRBJ2-1; 7 bases agree with TRBD2. The length of the CDR3 is 13 residues. Germline V gives CDR1 SGHAT, CDR2 FQNNGV. V trimming: 8 bases; J trimming: 7 bases; junction bases outside the gene matches: 8. The CDR3 loop reads CASGRDWGNEQFF. CDR3 nucleotides: TGTGCCAGCGGGAGGGATTGGGGGAATGAGCAGTTCTTC.

The chain carries TRBV27 and TRBJ2-3, with 7 bases aligning to TRBD2. There are 15 residues in the CDR3. The trim removed 2 bases at V and 6 bases at J, leaving 8 bases unmatched. Per germline, CDR1 MNHEY and CDR2 SMNVEV (reference sequence). This CDR3 is CASSLRFGRQDTQYF. CDR3 DNA sequence: TGTGCCAGCAGTTTAAGGTTCGGGAGGCAGGATACGCAGTATTTT.

This clonotype showed up just a few times. The gene calls are TRBV7-6 and TRBJ1-4; 9 nucleotides agree with TRBD1. Germline V gene data show CDR1 as SGHVS and CDR2 as FNYEAQ. The ends lost 1 base at V and 12 bases at J; junction bases unmatched: 6. The CDR3 has 14 residues. The CDR3 is CASSLGTGAAELFF. CDR3 sequence (DNA): TGTGCCAGCAGCTTAGGGACAGGGGCGGCGGAACTGTTTTTT.

At least ten counts were recorded for this clonotype. The chain couples TRBV29-1 to TRBJ2-1; TRBD1 matches 9 bases. This CDR3 is 20 amino acids long. From germline, CDR1 is SQVTM and CDR2 ANQGSEA. With 4 bases clipped from V and 4 bases from J, the junction kept 23 bases outside the gene matches. The CDR3 sequence is CSVVSPWRQGVAPLYNEQFF. The CDR3 coding sequence is TGCAGCGTTGTGTCCCCCTGGAGACAGGGGGTAGCACCTCTGTACAATGAGCAGTTCTTC.

This clonotype appeared a few times. The V gene is TRBV20-1, the J gene TRBJ1-2; no firm D call. Germline-derived CDR1 and CDR2 are DFQATT and SNEGSKA (reference sequence). The CDR3 has 13 amino acids. Between the trimmed V and J ends, which lost 6 bases and 3 bases, there was a span of 14 bases. This CDR3 reads CSAPPTDDYGYTF. The CDR3 DNA follows: TGCAGTGCCCCCCCCACAGACGACTATGGCTACACCTTC.

The V call is TRBV6-2 or TRBV6-3, the J call TRBJ1-2, with D perhaps matching TRBD1 (5 bases). The CDR3 consists of 16 residues. CDR1 is MNHEY, CDR2 SVGEGT, per germline. The V gene lost 2 bases and the J gene lost 4 bases, with 17 bases spanning the gap. CDR3 region: CASSYALRGTFYGYTF. CDR3 sequence (DNA): TGTGCCAGCAGTTACGCGTTACGGGGGACCTTCTATGGCTACACCTTC.

A word on this clonotype: Germline and junction disagree at one end, which may indicate a read error. The rearrangement links TRBV20-1 to TRBJ2-1, with 10 bases fitting TRBD1. The CDR3 extends over 14 amino acids. Germline V CDR1 and CDR2: DFQATT, SNEGSKA (reference sequence). The CDR3 coding sequence is TGTAGTGCTAGGAGGGGACAGGGGTACAATGAGCAGTTCTTC. As protein: CSARRGQGYNEQFF.

The genes are TRBV7-9 and TRBJ2-7, with TRBD1 matching 7 bases. CDR1 and CDR2 (germline): SEHNR, FQNEAQ (reference sequence). This CDR3 is 15 amino acids long. V shed 6 bases and J 1 base; nucleotides not matched to a gene: 9. The CDR3 nucleotides read TGTGCCAGCAGTTCCACAACGACAGGGTCCTACGAGCAGTACTTC. Amino acids: CASSSTTTGSYEQYF.

The CDR3 reads CASFRVDQPQHF. The CDR3 nucleotides are TGTGCCAGTTTCAGGGTTGATCAGCCCCAGCATTTT. V and J are TRBV19 and TRBJ1-5, with a weak D call TRBD1 (5 bases). The CDR3 extends over 12 amino acids. Germline V gene sequence: CDR1 LNHDA, CDR2 SQIVND (reference sequence). V lost 8 bases to trimming and J lost 5 bases, with 10 bases between them.

This rearrangement joins TRBV12-3 or TRBV12-4 to TRBJ2-1; no definite D call. V was pared by 1 base and J by 13 bases, with 8 bases between. This CDR3 is built from 11 residues. CDR3 nucleotide sequence: TGTGCCAGCAGTTTAGGACTGCCACAGTTCTTC. This codes for CASSLGLPQFF.

The V gene is TRBV4-1, the J gene TRBJ1-1, with a possible D match to TRBD1 (6 bases). This CDR3 has 15 amino acids. Germline V lookup: CDR1 MGHRA, CDR2 YSYEKL. V dropped 1 base and J dropped 2 bases, with 11 bases sitting between them. The CDR3 DNA follows: TGCGCCAGCAGCCAAGTGACAGGACCCAACACTGAAGCTTTCTTT. It yields the protein CASSQVTGPNTEAFF.

This clonotype was recorded a few times. This CDR3 is CASSLRVGTSGSSNYGYTF. For the CDR3, the DNA is TGTGCCAGCAGTTTGCGGGTGGGAACCTCAGGTTCATCTAACTATGGCTACACCTTC. This rearrangement joins TRBV6-2 or TRBV6-3 to TRBJ1-2; no clear D gene. Looked up from germline, CDR1 is MNHEY and CDR2 is SVGEGT. The CDR3 covers 19 residues. V shed 4 bases and J shed 0 bases, with 24 bases lying between them.

In this sample, this clonotype turned up a few times. The chain has TRBV3-1 and TRBJ2-1; the D gene is possibly TRBD2 (6 bases). The CDR3 loop spans 13 amino acids. Between the trimmed V and J ends, which lost 4 bases and 7 bases, there was a span of 11 bases. From germline, CDR1 is LGHDT and CDR2 YNNKEL (reference sequence). CDR3 loop: CASSPDYRNEQFF. In nucleotides, the CDR3 is TGTGCCAGCAGCCCGGACTACCGAAATGAGCAGTTCTTC.

The table lists this clonotype with many counts. The chain employs TRBV29-1 and TRBJ2-7; TRBD2 matches at 7 bases. In germline, CDR1 is SQVTM, CDR2 ANQGSEA. Losses at the gene ends were 0 bases for V and 0 bases for J; bases not matched to a gene: 5. The CDR3 covers 15 residues. CDR3 residues: CSVEDQGGSSYEQYF. CDR3 in DNA: TGCAGCGTTGAAGATCAGGGCGGGAGCTCCTACGAGCAGTACTTC.

This clonotype was observed many times. The chain couples TRBV7-3 to TRBJ2-5; D gene uncertain. Germline-derived CDR1 and CDR2 are SGHTA and FQGTGA. Trimming removed 5 bases from V and 1 base from J, with 8 bases in between. The CDR3 loop spans 13 amino acids. The CDR3 loop is CASSRRAQETQYF. CDR3 DNA sequence: TGTGCCAGCAGCAGAAGGGCCCAAGAGACCCAGTACTTC.

This clonotype was counted a few times. The rearrangement joins TRBV4-1 to TRBJ2-3; the match to TRBD1 covers 8 bases. The CDR3 covers 15 residues. V lost 2 bases and J lost 3; bases outside the gene matches: 4. Germline CDR1 MGHRA, CDR2 YSYEKL. The CDR3 nucleotides read TGCGCCAGCAGCCAACAGGGGGCGGGGACAGATACGCAGTATTTT. Translation: CASSQQGAGTDTQYF.

V gene TRBV9 combines with J gene TRBJ2-2; 7 bases agree with TRBD2. The germline V gene encodes CDR1 SGDLS and CDR2 YYNGEE. The CDR3 length is 14 residues. The V segment lost 3 bases and the J segment 7 bases; nucleotides outside the gene matches: 6. The CDR3 DNA sequence: TGTGCCAGCAGCGCCTCGCGCGGGGGCGGGGAGCTGTTTTTT. This gives the protein CASSASRGGGELFF.

This clonotype was counted a few times. The rearrangement links TRBV2 to TRBJ2-2, with TRBD2 matching over 10 bases. This CDR3 region has 17 residues. Trimming cost V 0 bases and J 3 bases; bases outside gene matches: 4. From germline, CDR1 is SNHLY and CDR2 FYNNEI. CDR3 in DNA: TGTGCCAGCAGTGAAGCGCTAGCGGGAGCCCACACCGGGGAGCTGTTTTTT. Translated: CASSEALAGAHTGELFF.

The DNA for the CDR3 is TGTGCCAGCAGCTTAGGGACGGAGCCGAAGCAGTACTTC. Its translation is CASSLGTEPKQYF. The chain recombines TRBV7-9 with TRBJ2-7; unclear D gene. The V end was cut by 1 base, the J end by 8 bases, with 12 bases between. The CDR3 contains 13 residues. Germline CDR1 and CDR2: SEHNR and FQNEAQ (reference sequence).

CDR3 DNA: TGTGCCAGCAGTTACGATGCGTCCACTGAAGCTTTCTTT. Protein sequence: CASSYDASTEAFF. The chain carries TRBV6-6 and TRBJ1-1, with D uncertain. From germline, CDR1 is MNHNY and CDR2 SVGAGI (reference sequence). V dropped 2 bases and J dropped 4 bases, with 8 bases sitting between them. CDR3 length equals 13 residues.

This clonotype was seen only a few times. The V and J genes are TRBV7-9 and TRBJ2-4, with D maybe TRBD2 (7 bases). The DNA matches TRBJ2-7 better at its end, which makes the J call doubtful. This CDR3 has 16 amino acids. Germline CDR1 SEHNR, CDR2 FQNEAQ (reference sequence). CDR3 nucleotides: TGTGCCAGCAGCCCTAAGGGGGGGCTCAGGGAACACGAGCAGTACTTC. It yields the protein CASSPKGGLREHEQYF.

This chain links TRBV5-1 with TRBJ2-5, with a possible D match to TRBD2 (6 bases). V lost 4 bases and J lost 2, with 12 bases in between. CDR3 length: 14 residues. Germline CDR1 SGHRS, CDR2 YFSETQ. CDR3 loop: CASSRTGEQETQYF. The CDR3 bases are TGCGCCAGCAGCCGGACGGGGGAACAAGAGACCCAGTACTTC.

This clonotype came up a few times. The chain links TRBV20-1 to TRBJ2-1, with a weak D call TRBD2 (6 bases). V was clipped by 3 bases and J by 3 bases, with 9 bases between them. Germline V CDR1 and CDR2: DFQATT, SNEGSKA (reference sequence). The CDR3 loop spans 13 amino acids. The CDR3 loop reads CSASEAGYNEQFF. The CDR3 coding sequence is TGCAGTGCTAGTGAAGCGGGCTACAATGAGCAGTTCTTC.

The V and J genes are TRBV27 and TRBJ2-3; D not resolved. This CDR3 has 17 residues. From germline, CDR1 is MNHEY and CDR2 SMNVEV (reference sequence). Trimming removed 0 bases at V and 6 bases at J, with 19 bases between. This CDR3 is CASSLSPIAQIGDTQYF. The CDR3 coding sequence is TGTGCCAGCAGTTTATCTCCAATAGCCCAAATTGGGGATACGCAGTATTTT.

The chain has TRBV14 and TRBJ2-3, with 8 bases that match TRBD2. The CDR3 sequence is 20 residues long. From germline, CDR1 is SGHDN and CDR2 FVKESK. The junction had 22 bases not matched to a gene; V was cut back by 4 bases and J by 4 bases. CDR3 DNA sequence: TGTGCCAGCAGCCTCGGAAGGACTAGCCCCGCACCTGGGATTGCAGATACGCAGTATTTT. Translating gives CASSLGRTSPAPGIADTQYF.